Listed below are T cell receptor beta chains from one sample, sequenced in a study of T cells in Graves' hyperthyroidism and ophthalmopathy. One entry per CDR3 protein, called by TCRdb with MiXCR from the multiplex PCR reads. This table holds more than 500,000 distinct CDR3 sequences, about 16% found once. The sequencing input was blood. All receptors come from a woman aged 25-40 years with Graves' ophthalmopathy. The CDR3 runs from the conserved cysteine through the conserved F or W. Each record gives: D gene, clone size, J gene, V gene, CDR3 DNA, CDR3 protein. The D gene is left open where the match is weak. Size is stated for part of the rows, as once, few or many counts, or as a class when the clone is expanded.

TRBD1,many,TRBJ1-5,TRBV6-2/TRBV6-3,TGTGCCAGCAGCCAAGGGACAGGAGATGTGCAGCCCCAGCATTTT,CASSQGTGDVQPQHF
TRBD1,many,TRBJ1-1,TRBV19,TGTGCCAGTAGTATAGTGGAGGGGGCGAACACTGAAGCTTTCTTT,CASSIVEGANTEAFF
TRBD1,many,TRBJ2-7,TRBV2,TGTGCCAGCAGTGACCGGGACAGGGCTTACGAGCAGTACTTC,CASSDRDRAYEQYF
NA,many,TRBJ2-5,TRBV30,TGTGCCTGGAGGACAGCTTCAAAGACCCAGTACTTC,CAWRTASKTQYF
NA,NA,TRBJ2-2,TRBV29-1,TGCAGCGTTGCGGAGGGCCGAGCCGGGGAGCTGTTTTTT,CSVAEGRAGELFF
NA,few,TRBJ2-1,TRBV6-2/TRBV6-3,TGTGCCAGCACTCTGGGGGGCCAATTCGGCAATGAGCAGTTCTTC,CASTLGGQFGNEQFF
TRBD2,few,TRBJ2-1,TRBV5-5,TGTGCCAGCAGCCCGACTAGCGGGAGAGGCTACGTCTACAATGAGCAGTTCTTC,CASSPTSGRGYVYNEQFF
NA,NA,TRBJ2-1,TRBV9,TGTGCCAGCAGCGTGCCAGGGGTGTACAATGAGCAGTTCTTC,CASSVPGVYNEQFF
NA,NA,TRBJ2-7,TRBV6-1,TGTGCCAGCAGTTGGTACAGCTACGAGCAGTACTTC,CASSWYSYEQYF
NA,NA,TRBJ2-7,TRBV2,TGTGCCAGCCGTCCCAGTCTAGGCTACGAGCAGTACTTC,CASRPSLGYEQYF
TRBD1,few,TRBJ1-5,TRBV6-1,TGTGCCAGCAGATCCGACAGGGGTCCCAATCAGCCCCAGCATTTT,CASRSDRGPNQPQHF
TRBD1,many,TRBJ1-2,TRBV5-1,TGCGCCAGCAGCCCGTTAGGACAGGCCTATGGCTACACCTTC,CASSPLGQAYGYTF
TRBD1,few,TRBJ1-5,TRBV18,TGTGCCAGCTCACCACCGGTCGGGACAGGGGTTGATCAGCCCCAGCATTTT,CASSPPVGTGVDQPQHF
NA,few,TRBJ2-2,TRBV5-1,TGCGCCAGCAGCTTGGCCGGACGCGGGTTGAACACCGGGGAGCTGTTTTTT,CASSLAGRGLNTGELFF
NA,many,TRBJ1-1,TRBV28,TGTGCCAGCAGTTACCCTACAGGGATTGGTACTGAAGCTTTCTTT,CASSYPTGIGTEAFF
TRBD2,many,TRBJ2-7,TRBV7-2,TGTGCCAGCAGCTTCCGAGCTAGCGGAGCCTACGAGCAGTACTTC,CASSFRASGAYEQYF
NA,few,TRBJ1-6,TRBV28,TGTGCCAGCAGTTTACGGGGGATTGAGTCACCCCTCCACTTT,CASSLRGIESPLHF
TRBD1,many,TRBJ1-5,TRBV6-2/TRBV6-3,TGTGCCAGCAGATCCCAGGGGGATAGCAATCAGCCCCAGCATTTT,CASRSQGDSNQPQHF
TRBD2,few,TRBJ2-1,TRBV5-1,TGCGCCAGCAGCTTGGAGACTAGCGGGAGGTACAATGAGCAGTTCTTC,CASSLETSGRYNEQFF
NA,many,TRBJ2-1,TRBV7-2,TGTGCCAGCAGTCCAAGTATTTTCTACAATGAGCAGTTCTTC,CASSPSIFYNEQFF
TRBD1,many,TRBJ1-1,TRBV6-2/TRBV6-3,TGTGCCAGCAGTTATACAGGGGATAGCACTGAAGCTTTCTTT,CASSYTGDSTEAFF
NA,NA,TRBJ2-1,TRBV18,TGTGCCAGCTCACCGCAGGACCTCTCCTACAATGAGCAGTTCTTC,CASSPQDLSYNEQFF
TRBD2,few,TRBJ2-3,TRBV4-1,TGCGCCAGCAGCCACGGGACTAGCGGGACAGATACGCAGTATTTT,CASSHGTSGTDTQYF
NA,many,TRBJ2-1,TRBV3-1,TGTGCCAGCAGCCAAGCGAGTCTTTCGGGGCAGTTCTTC,CASSQASLSGQFF
NA,few,TRBJ1-6,TRBV30,TGTGCCTGGGGCCCGGACAGAAGCTCCTATAATTCACCCCTCCACTTT,CAWGPDRSSYNSPLHF
NA,many,TRBJ1-1,TRBV30,TGTGCCTGGAGCCGGGGGGGGAACACTGAAGCTTTCTTT,CAWSRGGNTEAFF
NA,many,TRBJ2-7,TRBV20-1,TGCAGTGCTAGAGATGGATCCCACGAGCAGTACTTC,CSARDGSHEQYF
TRBD2,few,TRBJ2-2,TRBV24-1,TGTGCCACCAGTGATCCAAGCGGGAGGGGGACCGGGGAGCTGTTTTTT,CATSDPSGRGTGELFF
NA,NA,TRBJ2-5,TRBV20-1,TGCAGTGCTCCCACAATCTGGGGCAGAGAAGAAGAGACCCAGTACTTC,CSAPTIWGREEETQYF
TRBD1,few,TRBJ2-2,TRBV28,TGTGCCAGCAGTTCCATAGACAGGGCCAACACCGGGGAGCTGTTTTTT,CASSSIDRANTGELFF
TRBD2,NA,TRBJ2-1,TRBV24-1,TGTGCCACCAGTGACCCCTCGGTAGCGGGAGGGCGGAACAATGAGCAGTTCTTC,CATSDPSVAGGRNNEQFF
TRBD2,NA,TRBJ2-1,TRBV7-6,TGTGCCAGCAGCTTAGGATTTAGCGGGAGTACCCACAATGAGCAGTTCTTC,CASSLGFSGSTHNEQFF
TRBD2,many,TRBJ2-3,TRBV7-3,TGTGCCAGCAGCAGTACCGGGACTAGCGGAGGGGGGGCAGATACGCAGTATTTT,CASSSTGTSGGGADTQYF
TRBD2,many,TRBJ2-7,TRBV5-1,TGCGCCAGCAGAACCCTAACTAGCGGGAGCTCCGAGCAGTACTTC,CASRTLTSGSSEQYF
NA,NA,TRBJ2-5,TRBV2,TGTGCCAGCAGGCGGAGGGCCGGGGAGACCCAGTACTTC,CASRRRAGETQYF
NA,NA,TRBJ2-4,TRBV28,TGTGCCAGCGGGAGCGGAACACTAGCCAAAGACATTCAGTACTTC,CASGSGTLAKDIQYF
TRBD1,many,TRBJ1-1,TRBV6-5,TGTGCCAGCAGTTACCGTATATGGGACAGCAATTTTTCCGCGGGGACTGAAGCTTTCTTT,CASSYRIWDSNFSAGTEAFF
NA,many,TRBJ2-1,TRBV2,TGTGCCAGCCGGGACAAGCGATTCAATGAGCAGTTCTTC,CASRDKRFNEQFF
TRBD2,NA,TRBJ2-1,TRBV5-6,TGTGCCAGCAGCTTGGAACTAGCGGGACGTTACAATGAGCAGTTCTTC,CASSLELAGRYNEQFF